This TCR beta chain appears in the sequencing data of a study of blood T cell repertoires in COVID-19. The overall study: Samples taken during acute and convalescent COVID-19 were collected in the United States, Italy and Spain. T cells, B-cell-depleted T cells, or PBMCs provided the cDNA or gDNA that served as material.

J gave up 3 bases and V 3 bases, and 5 bases lay outside the gene matches. Germline assignment: CDR1 SGHTA and CDR2 FQGNSA. The CDR3 runs 15 residues. The protocol was immunoSEQ multiplex PCR, while the TCRdb copy is restricted to in-frame clones and leaves out a portion. The table records around 130,000 clones, around 84% of them present only once. Seattle's cohort entered during active infection and was followed longitudinally. In its sample, this clone was seen once. The sample consisted of peripheral blood. V and J are TRBV7-2 and TRBJ2-7; the match to TRBD2 covers 10 bases. This receptor was identified in a man aged 30-40 years with COVID-19, enrolled during active disease. CDR3 in DNA: TGTGCCAGCAGCTTGTCTAGCGGGAGTAGCTACGAGCAGTACTTC. Protein sequence: CASSLSSGSSYEQYF.